The source of this T cell receptor beta chain is a study of T cell responses to AZD1222 COVID-19 vaccine. Study-level findings and limits: Reportedly, nearly half the spike-specific TCRs target unmutated variant regions. Repertoire sampling occurred only after the peak T cell response. At 160-218 and 743-854, vaccine-associated CD4 TCRs were dominant, and they spanned spike. Clonal diversity was possibly underestimated; the donors were predominantly white British and more often female.

About this clone: No antigen is known for it.

Sequenced by immunoSEQ multiplex PCR; TCRdb stores in-frame clones only, minus some. The data contain 90,000 to 100,000 clones, around 90% of them seen just once; the ten biggest clones take up less than 3.5%. CDR3 length: 13 amino acids. Germline lookup yields CDR1 LGHNA and CDR2 YSLEER. V gave up 4 bases and J gave up 8 bases, with 12 bases separating them. The sequencing here drew on peripheral blood, taken on day 0 of AZD1222 vaccination. The rearrangement uses TRBV4-3 and TRBJ2-1; the D gene is possibly TRBD2 (5 bases). This clonotype was obtained from an adult in good health. CDR3 nucleotide sequence: TGCGCCAGCAGCCGCCTCCCCGGGGATGAGCAGTTCTTC. Encoded protein: CASSRLPGDEQFF.